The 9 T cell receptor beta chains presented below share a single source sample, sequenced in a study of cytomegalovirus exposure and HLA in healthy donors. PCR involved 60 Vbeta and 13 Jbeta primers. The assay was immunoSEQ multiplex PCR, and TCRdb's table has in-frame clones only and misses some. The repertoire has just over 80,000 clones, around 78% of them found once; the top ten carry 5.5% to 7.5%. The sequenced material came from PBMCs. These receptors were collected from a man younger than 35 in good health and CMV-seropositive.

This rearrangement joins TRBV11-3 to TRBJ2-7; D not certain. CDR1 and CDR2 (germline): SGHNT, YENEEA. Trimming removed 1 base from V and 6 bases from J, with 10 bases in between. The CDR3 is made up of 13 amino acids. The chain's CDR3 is CASSLVRGSEQYF. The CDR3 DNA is TGTGCCAGCAGCTTAGTTAGAGGTAGCGAGCAGTACTTC.

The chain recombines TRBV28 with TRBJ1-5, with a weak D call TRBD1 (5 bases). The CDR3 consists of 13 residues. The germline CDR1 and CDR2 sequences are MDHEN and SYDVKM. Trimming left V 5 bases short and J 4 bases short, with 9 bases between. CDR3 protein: CASSKTVNQPQHF. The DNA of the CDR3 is TGTGCCAGCAGTAAGACAGTGAATCAGCCCCAGCATTTT. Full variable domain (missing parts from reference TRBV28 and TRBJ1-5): DVKVTQSSRYLVKRTGEKVFLECVQDMDHENMFWYRQDPGLGLRLIYFSYDVKMKEKGDIPEGYSVSREKKERFSLILESASTNQTSMYLCASSKTVNQPQHFGDGTRLSIL.

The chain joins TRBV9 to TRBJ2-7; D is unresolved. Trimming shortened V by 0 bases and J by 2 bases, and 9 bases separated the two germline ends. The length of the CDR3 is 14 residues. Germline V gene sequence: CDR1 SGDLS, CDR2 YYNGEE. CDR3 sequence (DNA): TGTGCCAGCAGCGTAGCTCATAGCCCCTACGAGCAGTACTTC. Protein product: CASSVAHSPYEQYF.

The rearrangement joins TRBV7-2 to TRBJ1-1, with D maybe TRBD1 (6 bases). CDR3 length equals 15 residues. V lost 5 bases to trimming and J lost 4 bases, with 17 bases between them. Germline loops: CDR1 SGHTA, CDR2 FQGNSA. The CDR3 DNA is TGTGCCAGCAGCCCCCGACCGGGGGGCGGCACTGAAGCTTTCTTT. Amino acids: CASSPRPGGGTEAFF.

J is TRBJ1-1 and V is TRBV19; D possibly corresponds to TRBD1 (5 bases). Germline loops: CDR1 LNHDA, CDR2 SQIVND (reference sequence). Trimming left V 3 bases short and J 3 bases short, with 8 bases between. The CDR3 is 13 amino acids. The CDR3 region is CASSMEGYTEAFF. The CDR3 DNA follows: TGTGCCAGTAGTATGGAGGGGTACACTGAAGCTTTCTTT.

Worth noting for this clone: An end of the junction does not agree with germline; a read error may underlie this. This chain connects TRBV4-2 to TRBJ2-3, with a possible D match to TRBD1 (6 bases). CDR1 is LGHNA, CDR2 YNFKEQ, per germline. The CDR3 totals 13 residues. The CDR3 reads CASSQERTDTQYF. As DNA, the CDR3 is TGTGCCAGCAGCCAAGAAAGGACAGACACGCAGTATTTT.

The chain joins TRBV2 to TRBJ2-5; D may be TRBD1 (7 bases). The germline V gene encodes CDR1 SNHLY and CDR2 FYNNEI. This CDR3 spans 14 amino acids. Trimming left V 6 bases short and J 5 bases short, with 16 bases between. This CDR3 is CASSSQTGRETQYF. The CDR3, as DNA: TGTGCCAGCAGCTCCCAGACAGGGAGGGAGACCCAGTACTTC.

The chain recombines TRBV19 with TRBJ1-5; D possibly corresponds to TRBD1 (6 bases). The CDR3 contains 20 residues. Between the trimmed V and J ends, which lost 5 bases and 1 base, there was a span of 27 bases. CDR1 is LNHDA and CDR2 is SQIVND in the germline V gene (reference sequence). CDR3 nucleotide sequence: TGTGCCAGTAGTCCCCGGGTAGTCGGCAGGGGCCCCGTCAGCAATCAGCCCCAGCATTTT. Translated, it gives CASSPRVVGRGPVSNQPQHF.

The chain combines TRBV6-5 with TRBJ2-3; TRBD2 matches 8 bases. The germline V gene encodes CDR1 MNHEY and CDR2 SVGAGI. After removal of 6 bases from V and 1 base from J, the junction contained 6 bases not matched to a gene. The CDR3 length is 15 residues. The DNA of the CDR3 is TGTGCCAGCAGCTATAGCGGGATTGGCACAGATACGCAGTATTTT. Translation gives CASSYSGIGTDTQYF.